These 16 T cell receptor beta chains were sequenced from one sample in a study of shared clonotypes between healthy human individuals. Repertoires were generated with immunoSEQ multiplex PCR, while TCRdb's copy carries only in-frame clones and drops some. The sample yields fewer than 1.8 million clones, approximately 98.5% seen once. Sequenced: naive CD4+ T cells sorted from blood. Subset in this sample: CD45RA+ positively selected. These receptors all come from a man aged 25-45 years in good health.

The chain is built from TRBV6-6 and TRBJ1-3; 8 bases match TRBD1. CDR1 is MNHNY and CDR2 is SVGAGI in the germline V gene (reference sequence). V trimming: 4 bases; J trimming: 0 bases; junction bases outside the gene matches: 5. The CDR3 has 16 amino acids. The CDR3 DNA sequence: TGTGCCAGCAGTTTTCGACAGGGGAGCTCTGGAAACACCATATATTTT. Its translation: CASSFRQGSSGNTIYF.

V is TRBV19 and J is TRBJ2-2; TRBD1 matches 7 bases. Germline V CDR1 and CDR2: LNHDA, SQIVND (reference sequence). J was trimmed by 4 bases and V by 6 bases; bases with no gene match: 5. The CDR3 covers 14 residues. The CDR3, as DNA: TGTGCCAGTAGACCGGGACAGATCACCGGGGAGCTGTTTTTT. This codes for CASRPGQITGELFF. Full variable domain (remainder filled in from reference TRBV19 and TRBJ2-2): DGGITQSPKYLFRKEGQNVTLSCEQNLNHDAMYWYRQDPGQGLRLIYYSQIVNDFQKGDIAEGYSVSREKKESFPLTVTSAQKNPTAFYLCASRPGQITGELFFGEGSRLTVL.

The chain uses TRBV2 and TRBJ2-3, with TRBD1 as a possible D gene (5 bases). V was trimmed by 3 bases and J by 10 bases, leaving 11 bases between them. This CDR3 comprises 12 residues. Germline-derived CDR1 and CDR2 are SNHLY and FYNNEI. The CDR3 DNA reads as TGTGCCAGCAGTGAGGCGAAAGGGGCGCAGTATTTT. Translated: CASSEAKGAQYF. Combining the CDR3 with reference TRBV2 and TRBJ2-3 gives the whole variable domain EPEVTQTPSHQVTQMGQEVILRCVPISNHLYFYWYRQILGQKVEFLVSFYNNEISEKSEIFDDQFSVERPDGSNFTLKIRSTKLEDSAMYFCASSEAKGAQYFGPGTRLTVL.

This chain links TRBV4-1 with TRBJ2-7, with D perhaps TRBD1 (7 bases). Trimming shortened V by 5 bases and J by 3 bases, and 14 bases separated the two germline ends. This CDR3 spans 14 amino acids. Germline loops: CDR1 MGHRA, CDR2 YSYEKL. The CDR3 DNA reads as TGCGCCAGCAGCGCGGGACAGATCTTCTACGAGCAGTACTTC. Protein product: CASSAGQIFYEQYF.

V is TRBV7-9 and J is TRBJ2-3; 9 bases are shared with TRBD1. There are 15 residues in the CDR3. Trimming took 5 bases from V and 11 from J; bases not matched to a gene: 14. The germline gives CDR1 SEHNR, CDR2 FQNEAQ (reference sequence). The chain's CDR3 is CASSRGRTETGGQYF. In DNA form, the CDR3 reads TGTGCCAGCAGCCGGGGTCGGACAGAGACAGGGGGGCAGTATTTT.

Concerning this clone itself: One end of the junction is discordant with germline, which a read error may explain. Other nucleotide sequences in the sample specify the same CDR3. CDR3 nucleotide sequence: TGTGCCACCAGCCGAGAACAGGGGAGCAATCAGCCCCAGCATTTT. As protein: CATSREQGSNQPQHF. The chain uses TRBV15 and TRBJ1-5, with TRBD1 identical over 7 bases. The CDR3 spans 15 residues. CDR1 is LNHNV and CDR2 is YYDKDF in the germline V gene (reference sequence).

With respect to this clone: A junction end diverges from the germline sequence, so it may reflect a read error. This sequence joins TRBV10-3 and TRBJ2-5; D might be TRBD1 (6 bases). This CDR3 spans 12 amino acids. Germline loops: CDR1 ENHRY, CDR2 SYGVKD. The chain's CDR3 is CAITDSQGTQYF. DNA of the CDR3: TGTGCCATCACGGACAGCCAAGGGACCCAGTACTTC.

As for this clone: Other DNA sequences within the sample encode an identical CDR3. The V gene is TRBV5-1, the J gene TRBJ2-1; D is ambiguous. The CDR3 has 14 residues. CDR1 SGHRS and CDR2 YFSETQ come from the germline V gene. With 1 base removed from V and 4 bases from J, the gap between germline ends came to 9 bases. The CDR3 DNA reads as TGCGCCAGCAGCTTGTCGCCGGATTACAATGAGCAGTTCTTC. It is translated as CASSLSPDYNEQFF.

Remarks on this clone: Other DNA sequences from this sample encode an identical CDR3 as well. The chain employs TRBV18 and TRBJ2-1; TRBD1 aligns across 9 bases. The V gene's germline CDR1 is KGHSH and CDR2 LQKENI. The CDR3 length is 15 residues. With 1 base clipped from V and 3 bases from J, the junction kept 1 base outside the gene matches. CDR3 sequence reads: CASSPLGQGYNEQFF. The DNA for the CDR3 is TGTGCCAGCTCACCACTGGGACAGGGCTACAATGAGCAGTTCTTC.

This clone was seen only once. V is TRBV7-9 and J is TRBJ2-1; TRBD2 agrees at 10 bases. The J segment lost 9 bases and the V segment lost 5 bases, leaving 13 bases of the junction unmatched. The CDR3 consists of 16 residues. Germline values: CDR1 SEHNR, CDR2 FQNEAQ (reference sequence). The CDR3 nucleotides are TGTGCCAGCAGCCCTCCAAGCGGGAGGGCCAAAGTTGAGCAGTTCTTC. Translating gives CASSPPSGRAKVEQFF.

The rearrangement links TRBV6-6 to TRBJ1-5, with TRBD1 as a possible D gene (5 bases). The CDR3 runs 16 residues. CDR1 and CDR2 from the germline V gene are MNHNY and SVGAGI (reference sequence). Trimming removed 2 bases from V and 3 bases from J, with 14 bases in between. Here the CDR3 reads CASSYGGVFLNQPQHF. Here the CDR3 DNA reads TGTGCCAGCAGTTACGGGGGGGTTTTCCTCAATCAGCCCCAGCATTTT.

The V call is TRBV4-3, the J call TRBJ1-2; 7 bases match TRBD1. This CDR3 contains 16 residues. J was trimmed by 4 bases and V by 1 base; bases with no gene match: 9. Germline V gene sequence: CDR1 LGHNA, CDR2 YSLEER. Here the CDR3 reads CASSQAPGGRGYGYTF. CDR3 DNA sequence: TGCGCCAGCAGCCAAGCCCCAGGGGGAAGGGGCTATGGCTACACCTTC.

This clone occurred once. Different DNA sequences within this sample yield the same CDR3. V usage is TRBV20-1 and J usage is TRBJ2-7; D may be TRBD1 (5 bases). Trimming removed 0 bases from V and 6 bases from J, with 6 bases in between. The CDR3 extends over 11 amino acids. CDR1 is DFQATT, CDR2 SNEGSKA, per germline (reference sequence). The CDR3 is CSARDRGEQYF. In nucleotides, the CDR3 is TGCAGTGCTAGAGATAGGGGCGAGCAGTACTTC.

The V gene is TRBV6-1, the J gene TRBJ1-1; D is unresolved. Trimming stripped 3 bases from V and 5 bases from J, with 10 bases between. Looked up from germline, CDR1 is MNHNS and CDR2 is SASEGT. The CDR3 length is 13 residues. The DNA for the CDR3 is TGTGCCAGCAGTGACGAGGCTTTTACTGAAGCTTTCTTT. It specifies CASSDEAFTEAFF.

This clone appeared once. The rearrangement joins TRBV25-1 to TRBJ2-6, with unresolved D. This CDR3 region has 13 residues. The germline V gene has CDR1 MGHDK and CDR2 SYGVNS. Trimming took off 8 bases at V and 0 bases at J, with 5 bases between the two ends. As DNA, the CDR3 is TGTGCCAGCGTGCTCTCTGGGGCCAACGTCCTGACTTTC. Translation: CASVLSGANVLTF.

V gene TRBV9 combines with J gene TRBJ2-5; 9 bases fit TRBD1. Germline V lookup: CDR1 SGDLS, CDR2 YYNGEE. V dropped 0 bases and J dropped 4; count of bases not matched to a gene: 4. The length of the CDR3 is 15 residues. CDR3 residues: CASSVGTGAGETQYF. CDR3 nucleotide sequence: TGTGCCAGCAGCGTAGGGACAGGGGCGGGAGAGACCCAGTACTTC.